The rows below give T cell receptor beta chains drawn from one sample of a study of T cells in Graves' hyperthyroidism and ophthalmopathy. TCRdb re-called the multiplex PCR reads with MiXCR, one entry per CDR3 protein. The sample records hundreds of thousands of distinct CDR3 sequences, 14% being singletons. Sequencing input: blood. These receptors came from a woman younger than 30 with Graves' hyperthyroidism. Both conserved end residues are part of each CDR3. D genes are given only for firm matches. Expanded clones are given a class, and other clones once, few, many or no size at all.

D	V	J	size	DNA	CDR3
-	TRBV20-1	TRBJ2-2	-	TGCAGTGCTAGCCGAGACCCTACAGGGAAGGCCGGGGAGCTGTTTTTT	CSASRDPTGKAGELFF
TRBD2	TRBV29-1	TRBJ2-7	-	TGCAGCGTAGCCAAGCGGGGCGCCGACTACGAGCAGTACTTC	CSVAKRGADYEQYF
-	TRBV20-1	TRBJ1-5	few	TGCAGTGCTAGGGAGTTTAGCAATCAGCCCCAGCATTTT	CSAREFSNQPQHF
-	TRBV5-1	TRBJ1-1	many	TGCGCCAGCAGATTAGGGAGCGCGTTCACTGAAGCTTTCTTT	CASRLGSAFTEAFF
-	TRBV24-1	TRBJ2-2	many	TGTGCCACCAGTGAGAACAGCTTATCGAACACCGGGGAGCTGTTTTTT	CATSENSLSNTGELFF
TRBD2	TRBV20-1	TRBJ2-5	many	TGCAGTGCTAGAGGAATTCAGCAGCGGGAGCTAGAGACCCAGTACTTC	CSARGIQQRELETQYF
-	TRBV6-2/TRBV6-3	TRBJ1-1	-	TGTGCCCTTCGATCGAAAAGTGGTAGAATGAACACTGAAGCTTTCTTT	CALRSKSGRMNTEAFF
TRBD2	TRBV6-1	TRBJ2-1	-	TGTGCCAGCCGTCGGCTAGCGGGATTAGATGAGCAGTTCTTC	CASRRLAGLDEQFF
-	TRBV11-2	TRBJ2-3	many	TGTGCCAGCAGCTTCTCCATCCGAGGAGGAGATACGCAGTATTTT	CASSFSIRGGDTQYF
-	TRBV20-1	TRBJ1-2	many	TGCAGTGCTAGAGACCAAAGAGGGGCGGCTAACTATGGCTACACCTTC	CSARDQRGAANYGYTF
-	TRBV5-1	TRBJ2-2	few	TGCGCCAGCAGCTTGGTCCGGGGATCTAACACCGGGGAGCTGTTTTTT	CASSLVRGSNTGELFF